Following are 18 T cell receptor beta chains from one sample sequenced in a study of CD4+ T cells in melanoma. Measured with immunoSEQ multiplex PCR; TCRdb has only the in-frame clones, and not every one. The repertoire holds some 150,000 clones, over 90% seen once, with more than 1.5% in the top ten. The receptor set was obtained from a human donor with melanoma.

The rearrangement uses TRBV11-2 and TRBJ1-1, with TRBD1 matching 7 bases. V lost 5 bases, J lost 5 bases, and 11 bases stayed unmatched. Germline CDR1 and CDR2: SGHAT and FQNNGV. CDR3 size: 15 residues. CDR3 DNA sequence: TGTGCCAGCAGCATTAGGACAGGCCATGGGACTGAAGCTTTCTTT. It encodes CASSIRTGHGTEAFF.

The genes are TRBV7-8 and TRBJ2-2; 11 bases match TRBD1. Germline values: CDR1 SGHVS, CDR2 FQNEAQ. The CDR3 covers 16 residues. V lost 6 bases to trimming and J lost 4 bases; unmatched junction nucleotides: 7. The CDR3 sequence: CASRPPGQGVTGELFF. The CDR3 DNA follows: TGTGCCAGCAGGCCACCGGGACAGGGGGTCACCGGGGAGCTGTTTTTT.

This clone was seen just once. V is TRBV6-1 and J is TRBJ2-2, with D perhaps TRBD2 (7 bases). The CDR3 has 15 residues. The germline V and J ends were trimmed by 3 bases and 4 bases, with 12 bases remaining between them. Germline assignment: CDR1 MNHNS and CDR2 SASEGT. In nucleotides, the CDR3 is TGTGCCAGCAGTGAGGGGGGGGCGGGCACCGGGGAGCTGTTTTTT. Amino acids: CASSEGGAGTGELFF.

V usage is TRBV11-2 and J usage is TRBJ2-6; 7 nucleotides match TRBD1. Trimming at V came to 5 bases and at J to 2 bases, leaving 12 bases not matched to a gene. Germline CDR1 SGHAT, CDR2 FQNNGV. The CDR3 is 18 amino acids. The DNA of the CDR3 is TGTGCCAGCAGCCCGTACAGGGGTGTGGGGGCTGGGGCCAACGTCCTGACTTTC. It yields the protein CASSPYRGVGAGANVLTF.

The CDR3 reads CASSVQGAPYEQYF. The CDR3 DNA follows: TGCGCCAGCAGCGTACAGGGAGCGCCCTACGAGCAGTACTTC. This chain uses TRBV5-1 with TRBJ2-7; a possible D gene is TRBD1 (6 bases). Trimming pared 4 bases from V and 2 bases from J, leaving 13 bases between. Per the germline V gene, CDR1 is SGHRS and CDR2 is YFSETQ. This CDR3 spans 14 amino acids.

This clone occurred once. The chain has TRBV4-2 and TRBJ2-2; D remains ambiguous. CDR1 and CDR2 (germline): LGHNA, YNFKEQ. V dropped 2 bases and J dropped 4 bases, with 17 bases sitting between them. This CDR3 is built from 17 residues. CDR3 coding DNA: TGTGCCAGCAGCCAAAAAGACCGACTGTTATTCACCGGGGAGCTGTTTTTT. It is translated as CASSQKDRLLFTGELFF.

This sequence joins TRBV6-1 and TRBJ2-3; D is ambiguous. Germline CDR1 and CDR2: MNHNS and SASEGT. V was shortened by 6 bases and J by 0 bases, with 7 bases between the two germline ends. The CDR3 consists of 13 residues. In DNA, the CDR3 is TGTGCCAGCAGCAAACAAAGCACAGATACGCAGTATTTT. Translated: CASSKQSTDTQYF.

The chain is built from TRBV9 and TRBJ2-7, with 9 bases lining up with TRBD1. V lost 0 bases and J lost 6; bases outside the gene matches: 10. The CDR3 is 16 amino acids. Germline CDR1 and CDR2: SGDLS and YYNGEE. CDR3 nucleotide sequence: TGTGCCAGCAGCGTAGGGGGACAGGGTAGTCTATCCGAGCAGTACTTC. Translating gives CASSVGGQGSLSEQYF.

The chain recombines TRBV6-5 with TRBJ2-2; TRBD2 aligns across 11 bases. The junction had 5 bases not matched to a gene; V was cut back by 2 bases and J by 6 bases. Germline loops: CDR1 MNHEY, CDR2 SVGAGI. The CDR3 sequence is 16 residues long. DNA of the CDR3: TGTGCCAGCAGTTACGGTAGCGGGGGGGCCTCCGGGGAGCTGTTTTTT. The encoded protein is CASSYGSGGASGELFF.

The rearrangement joins TRBV18 to TRBJ2-2; 10 nucleotides match TRBD1. After removal of 5 bases from V and 5 bases from J, the junction contained 8 bases not matched to a gene. This CDR3 is 16 amino acids long. Germline-derived CDR1 and CDR2 are KGHSH and LQKENI. For the CDR3, the DNA is TGTGCCAGCTCATATACGACAGGGGGCGCAACCGGGGAGCTGTTTTTT. This codes for CASSYTTGGATGELFF. Based on the CDR3 plus reference TRBV18 and TRBJ2-2, the full variable domain is NAGVMQNPRHLVRRRGQEARLRCSPMKGHSHVYWYRQLPEEGLKFMVYLQKENIIDESGMPKERFSAEFPKEGPSILRIQQVVRGDSAAYFCASSYTTGGATGELFFGEGSRLTVL.

This chain links TRBV4-1 with TRBJ1-2, with 7 bases matching TRBD1. V trimming: 4 bases; J trimming: 4 bases; junction bases outside the gene matches: 6. Germline V gene lookup returns CDR1 MGHRA and CDR2 YSYEKL. This CDR3 region has 14 residues. DNA for the CDR3: TGCGCCAGCAGCCGGCAGGGACAGCTCTATGGCTACACCTTC. Protein: CASSRQGQLYGYTF.

The gene calls are TRBV7-3 and TRBJ2-5; a weak D match, TRBD2 (5 bases). Per the germline V gene, CDR1 is SGHTA and CDR2 is FQGTGA. CDR3 length: 15 amino acids. V dropped 5 bases and J dropped 4 bases, with 17 bases sitting between them. The CDR3 DNA reads as TGTGCCAGCAGCCCCGCCGGACTTAAAGGAGAGACCCAGTACTTC. Its protein product is CASSPAGLKGETQYF.

The chain couples TRBV5-1 to TRBJ1-2; TRBD1 might be the D (5 bases). Deletions cut 0 bases from V and 7 bases from J, with 19 bases between. Germline lookup yields CDR1 SGHRS and CDR2 YFSETQ. The CDR3 has 16 amino acids. CDR3 residues: CASSLAGGSSVSGYTF. In DNA, the CDR3 is TGCGCCAGCAGCTTGGCGGGGGGGAGTTCCGTATCTGGCTACACCTTC.

The chain has TRBV30 and TRBJ1-5; D uncertain. Trimming left V 3 bases short and J 3 bases short, with 15 bases between. This CDR3 is built from 15 residues. CDR1 is GTSNPN, CDR2 SVGIG, per germline (reference sequence). CDR3 bases: TGTGCCTGGAGCCCTGAACAGCTGATCAATCAGCCCCAGCATTTT. Protein sequence: CAWSPEQLINQPQHF. The full variable domain, rest sourced from reference TRBV30 and TRBJ1-5, is SQTIHQWPATLVQPVGSPLSLECTVEGTSNPNLYWYRQAAGRGLQLLFYSVGIGQISSEVPQNLSASRPQDRQFILSSKKLLLSDSGFYLCAWSPEQLINQPQHFGDGTRLSIL.

The chain joins TRBV10-1 to TRBJ2-1; D may be TRBD1 (6 bases). Germline lookup yields CDR1 WNHNN and CDR2 SYGVQD (reference sequence). This CDR3 comprises 12 residues. V was cut by 8 bases and J by 12 bases, with 17 bases left in between. CDR3 residues: CASGKFRDTQFF. In DNA form, the CDR3 reads TGCGCCAGCGGCAAATTCCGGGACACGCAGTTCTTC.

The genes are TRBV5-1 and TRBJ2-5; possibly TRBD1 or TRBD2 for D (5 bases each). Trimming removed 7 bases at V and 5 bases at J, with 18 bases between. The CDR3 runs to 14 residues. Germline CDR1 is SGHRS and CDR2 is YFSETQ. Here the CDR3 reads CASRTPRGDETQYF. In DNA form, the CDR3 reads TGCGCCAGCCGCACTCCTAGGGGAGATGAGACCCAGTACTTC.

The chain employs TRBV7-9 and TRBJ1-4; weak D call: TRBD1 (5 bases). CDR1 is SEHNR, CDR2 FQNEAQ, per germline (reference sequence). The CDR3 runs 14 residues. V was shortened by 4 bases and J by 8 bases, with 14 bases between the two germline ends. The CDR3 reads CASSSYRGEEKLFF. For the CDR3, the DNA is TGTGCCAGCAGCTCGTACCGGGGCGAAGAAAAACTGTTTTTT.

The chain couples TRBV29-1 to TRBJ1-1; unclear D gene. The CDR3 sequence is 14 residues long. V was clipped by 6 bases and J by 8 bases, with 22 bases between them. CDR1 and CDR2 (germline): SQVTM, ANQGSEA. CDR3 sequence: CSVVRTGRLREAFF. The CDR3 DNA follows: TGCAGCGTCGTGAGGACCGGACGATTAAGGGAAGCTTTCTTT. The variable domain in full, with the rest retrieved from reference TRBV29-1 and TRBJ1-1, is SAVISQKPSRDICQRGTSLTIQCQVDSQVTMMFWYRQQPGQSLTLIATANQGSEATYESGFVIDKFPISRPNLTFSTLTVSNMSPEDSSIYLCSVVRTGRLREAFFGQGTRLTVV.